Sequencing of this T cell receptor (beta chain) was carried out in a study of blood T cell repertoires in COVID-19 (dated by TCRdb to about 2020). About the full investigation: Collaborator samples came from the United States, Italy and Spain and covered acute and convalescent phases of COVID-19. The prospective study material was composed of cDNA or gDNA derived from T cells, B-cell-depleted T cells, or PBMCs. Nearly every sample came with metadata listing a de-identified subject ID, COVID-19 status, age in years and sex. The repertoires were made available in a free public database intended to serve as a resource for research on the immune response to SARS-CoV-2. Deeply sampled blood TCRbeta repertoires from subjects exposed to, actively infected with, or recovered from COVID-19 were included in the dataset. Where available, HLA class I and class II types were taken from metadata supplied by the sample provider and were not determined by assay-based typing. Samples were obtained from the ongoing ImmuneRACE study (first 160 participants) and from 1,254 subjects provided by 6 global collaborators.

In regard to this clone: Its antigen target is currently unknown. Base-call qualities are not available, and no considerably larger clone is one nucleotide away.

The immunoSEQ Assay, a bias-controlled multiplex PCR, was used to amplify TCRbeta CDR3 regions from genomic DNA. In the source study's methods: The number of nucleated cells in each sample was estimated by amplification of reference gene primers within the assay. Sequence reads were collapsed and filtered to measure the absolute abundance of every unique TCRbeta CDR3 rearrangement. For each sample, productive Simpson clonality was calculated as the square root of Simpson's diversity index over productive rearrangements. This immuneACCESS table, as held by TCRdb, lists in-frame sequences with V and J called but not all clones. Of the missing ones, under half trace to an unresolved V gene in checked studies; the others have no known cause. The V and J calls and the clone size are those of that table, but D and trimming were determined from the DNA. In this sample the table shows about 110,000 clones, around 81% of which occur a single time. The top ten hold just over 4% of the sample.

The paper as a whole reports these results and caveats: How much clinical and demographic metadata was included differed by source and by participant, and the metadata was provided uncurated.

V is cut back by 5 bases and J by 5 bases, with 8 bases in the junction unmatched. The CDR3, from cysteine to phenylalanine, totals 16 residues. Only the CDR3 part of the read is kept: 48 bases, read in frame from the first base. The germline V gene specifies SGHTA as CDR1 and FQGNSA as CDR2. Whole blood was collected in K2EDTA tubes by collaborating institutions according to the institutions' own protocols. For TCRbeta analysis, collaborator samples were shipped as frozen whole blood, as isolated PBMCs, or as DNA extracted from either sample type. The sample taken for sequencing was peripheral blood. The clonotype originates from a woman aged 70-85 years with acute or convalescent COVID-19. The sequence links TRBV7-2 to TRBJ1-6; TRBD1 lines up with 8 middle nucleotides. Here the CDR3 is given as CASSLYPDRDNSPLHF. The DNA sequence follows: TGTGCCAGCAGCCTATATCCGGACAGGGATAATTCACCCCTCCACTTT.